The clone carrying this T cell receptor beta chain was observed a handful of times. Its antigen is still unknown. The data derive from a study of beta chain features in type 1 diabetes. Background on the study: Examination covered under 110 million sorted cells spanning all samples. Study results and limitations: Naive, central memory and Treg TCRB repertoires seemed to resemble each other more closely in patients than they did in healthy donors. Possibly, sequencing cDNA over-represented cells that had high TCR expression levels.

V lost 6 bases to trimming and J lost 5 bases; unmatched junction nucleotides: 9. Germline loops: CDR1 KGHSH, CDR2 LQKENI. The CDR3 has 15 amino acids. TCRB transcripts that were expressed got sequenced, as all of the isolated RNA had been reverse transcribed. The protocol was immunoSEQ multiplex PCR, while the TCRdb copy is restricted to in-frame clones and leaves out a portion. The sample includes around 500,000 clones, more than 9.5% of them seen just once. This TCR derives from a woman under 30 in good health. The material sequenced was naive CD4+ T cells from blood. J is TRBJ1-5 and V is TRBV18; the match to TRBD1 covers 8 bases. CDR3 sequence: CASSGGQGGYQPQHF. The CDR3 DNA is TGTGCCAGCTCCGGCGGACAGGGAGGGTATCAGCCCCAGCATTTT. Complete variable domain (other parts from reference TRBV18 and TRBJ1-5): NAGVMQNPRHLVRRRGQEARLRCSPMKGHSHVYWYRQLPEEGLKFMVYLQKENIIDESGMPKERFSAEFPKEGPSILRIQQVVRGDSAAYFCASSGGQGGYQPQHFGDGTRLSIL.